What follows is one TCR beta chain and its context. Treatment given: 19 received Ad26.COV2.S at low or high dose, single or two shots; about 5 received placebo; per-sample allocation not given. After the first vaccine or placebo injection, samples were drawn on day 63. This adult donor, from Boston, was 18-55 years old. Germline loops: CDR1 MNHEY, CDR2 SMNVEV (reference sequence). This CDR3 region has 16 residues. V lost 5 bases and J lost 0, with 11 bases in between. The data derive from a study of Ad26.COV2.S vaccination and SARS-CoV-2 variants. Data came from immunoSEQ multiplex PCR; TCRdb stores just in-frame clones and leaves some out. This table holds 350,000 to 500,000 clones, 89% found once.

The rearrangement uses TRBV27 and TRBJ1-6; no definite D call. The material sequenced was peripheral blood, taken in a trial of Ad26.COV2.S vaccine versus placebo. The source of this sequence is a person aged 18-60 years who received the Ad26.COV2.S COVID-19 vaccine or a placebo. The CDR3, as DNA: TGTGCCAGCAGTCCCCGGGTACTCTCCTATAATTCACCCCTCCACTTT. Protein: CASSPRVLSYNSPLHF.